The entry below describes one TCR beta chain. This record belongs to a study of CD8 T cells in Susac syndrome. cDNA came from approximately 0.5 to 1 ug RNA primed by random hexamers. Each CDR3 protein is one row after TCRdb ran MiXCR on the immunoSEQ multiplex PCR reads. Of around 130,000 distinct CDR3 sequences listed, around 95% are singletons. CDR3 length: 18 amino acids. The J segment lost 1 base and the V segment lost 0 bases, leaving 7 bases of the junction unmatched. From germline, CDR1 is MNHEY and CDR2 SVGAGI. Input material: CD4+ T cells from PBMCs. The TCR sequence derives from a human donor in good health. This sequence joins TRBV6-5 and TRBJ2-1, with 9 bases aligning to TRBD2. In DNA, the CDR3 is TGTGCCAGCAGTTACTCGTGGAGCGGGAGGCTTTCCTACAATGAGCAGTTCTTC. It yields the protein CASSYSWSGRLSYNEQFF.